This T cell receptor (beta chain) was recovered during a study of cytomegalovirus exposure and HLA in healthy donors. Only in-frame clones appear in the TCRdb table, and some are missing; sequencing was by immunoSEQ multiplex PCR. The sample has over 150,000 clones; 86% are singletons. The ends were cut back, 4 bases at V and 8 bases at J, with 12 bases in the middle. In germline, CDR1 is SGHNT, CDR2 YYREEE (reference sequence). The CDR3 runs 12 residues. The receptor was isolated from a young woman in good health and CMV-seronegative. The chain employs TRBV5-4 and TRBJ1-1; D call uncertain. Sequencing used PBMCs. The DNA of the CDR3 is TGTGCCAGCAGCCCCTTGCGGCAGGAAGCTTTCTTT. Residues: CASSPLRQEAFF.